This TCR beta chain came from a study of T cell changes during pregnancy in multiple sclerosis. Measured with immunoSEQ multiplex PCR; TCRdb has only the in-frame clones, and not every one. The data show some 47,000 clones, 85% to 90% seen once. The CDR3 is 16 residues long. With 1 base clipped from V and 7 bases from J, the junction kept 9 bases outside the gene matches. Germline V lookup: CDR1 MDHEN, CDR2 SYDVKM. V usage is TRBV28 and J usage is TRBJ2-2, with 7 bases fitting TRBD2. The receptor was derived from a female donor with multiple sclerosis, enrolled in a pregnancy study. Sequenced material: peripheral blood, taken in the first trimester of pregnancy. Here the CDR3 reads CASSLLGGNINGELFF. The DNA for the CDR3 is TGTGCCAGCAGTTTATTGGGAGGGAATATTAACGGGGAGCTGTTTTTT.